Described below is a single TCR beta chain sequence and its context. The data belong to a study of molecular identifiers for immune sequencing clone quantification. TCRdb used MiXCR to reprocess the PCR reads, holding one entry per CDR3 protein. The table lists around 480,000 distinct CDR3 sequences, around a fifth of them singletons, with 0.84% in the top ten. Unmatched junction bases numbered 4, after V lost 4 bases and J lost 5 bases. The CDR3 is 13 residues long. Germline CDR1 SEHNR, CDR2 FQNEAQ (reference sequence). Sequencing was carried out using naive CD8+ T cells from blood, with Jurkat cell RNA spiked in. Stated subset: FACS-sorted CD8+CD4-CCR7+CD45RA+ naive T cells. The sequence was obtained from a human donor in good health. Some libraries in this study had Jurkat cell RNA spiked in. The chain is built from TRBV7-9 and TRBJ1-2; TRBD1 agrees at 7 bases. Here the CDR3 reads CASSSSTGYGYTF. As DNA, the CDR3 is TGTGCCAGCAGCTCATCGACAGGGTATGGCTACACCTTC. Full variable domain (remainder filled in from reference TRBV7-9 and TRBJ1-2): DTGVSQNPRHKITKRGQNVTFRCDPISEHNRLYWYRQTLGQGPEFLTYFQNEAQLEKSRLLSDRFSAERPKGSFSTLEIQRTEQGDSAMYLCASSSSTGYGYTFGSGTRLTVV.